This T cell receptor beta chain was retrieved from a study of T cell responses to AZD1222 COVID-19 vaccine (dated by TCRdb to about 2021). For the wider study: A total of about 230 trial participants underwent TCR sequencing, of whom roughly 210 received two doses of AZD1222 and about 25 received two doses of the MenACWY control vaccine. Trial participants were enrolled by age into 18-55, 56-69 and 70-plus year subgroups, with roughly 150, 30 and 60 TCR-sequenced participants respectively. Study-level results and caveats: A significant rise in spike-specific TCR breadth and depth was observed after two AZD1222 doses relative to day 0 and relative to MenACWY recipients. Participants were mostly white British and included more females than males, and it was suggested by the authors that clonal diversity may have been underestimated. Conclusions about previously exposed vaccinees are limited because only a handful of AZD1222 recipients were SARS-CoV-2 seropositive at baseline. CD4 TCRs associated with the vaccine covered the entire spike protein, and the dominant responses were in regions 160-218 and 743-854. Reportedly, almost half of the unique spike-specific TCRs recognized epitopes lying outside the regions that are mutated in the B.1.351 and B.1.1.7 variants. No day 14 peak-response samples were available, so repertoires were characterized only after the peak T cell response. In the small 56-69-year group, the increase in depth fell short of significance, most likely because of low power.

The time point label on this specimen signifies: about 28 days (+/-7) after the second vaccine dose. AZD1222 recipients with second doses at about 4 weeks or about 12 weeks were pooled, because spike-specific TCR depth and breadth did not differ between schedules. Vaccinee samples were obtained from the UK trials COV001 and COV002, which included a single-blind randomized controlled phase 2/3 trial of AZD1222 (ChAdOx1 nCoV-19) in healthy adults. Trial participant PBMC samples were collected at day 0 and day 28 after the second dose for TCRbeta chain sequencing. The CDR3 regions of human TCRbeta chains were analyzed by immunosequencing. In the paper's pipeline: Repertoire TCRs were checked for matches against a reference library of SARS-CoV-2-specific TCRs that had been generated using the MIRA antigen-specificity platform. Breadth was defined as the fraction of unique TCRs that were SARS-CoV-2-associated. Depth was defined as the fraction of total T cells that were SARS-CoV-2-associated. Each spike-specific TCR was assigned to its reactive spike region and to a CD4 or CD8 class using the MIRA data. Log10-transformed breadth and depth values were compared by one-way ANOVA with Sidak's multiple comparisons tests. TCRdb limited this immuneACCESS table to in-frame rearrangements with V and J called. A share of clones is missing; checked studies link under half to unresolved V genes, and the rest is unexplained. That table gives V, J and clone size, and the DNA gave D and trimming. The sample profile shows approximately 210,000 clones; about 89% of them were found once. 3.4% of the sample belongs to the ten largest clones.

CDR1 and CDR2, looked up from the germline V gene, are MDHEN and SYDVKM. The junction shows trimming of 1 base on V and 0 bases on J, plus 10 bases between the germline ends. Reading from cysteine to phenylalanine, the CDR3 counts 16 amino acids. Just the 48-base CDR3 DNA is kept, in frame starting at base 1. Points on this clone: The specificity of this receptor is unknown. No clone much larger than this one lies a single base away; base qualities are absent.

The receptor was isolated from an adult who received the AZD1222 COVID-19 vaccine. The chain is encoded by TRBV28 joined to TRBJ1-5, with the D gene not clear enough to name. The sample consisted of peripheral blood, taken 28 days after the second AZD1222 dose. The nucleotides read TGTGCCAGCAGTTTATCCGGACCCTATAGCAATCAGCCCCAGCATTTT. It is translated as CASSLSGPYSNQPQHF.